These 30 T cell receptor beta chains share one sample of origin, sequenced in a study of vaccination effects on CD4 cells after COVID-19. Following culture for around 10 days, CD4+ T cells were isolated. Repertoires were generated with immunoSEQ multiplex PCR, while TCRdb's copy carries only in-frame clones and drops some. The top ten clones hold under 3.5% of a sample with around 60,000 clones, 60% to 85% of them seen once. No antigen is known for these receptors. Here the sequenced sample was CD4+ T cells from PBMCs cultured without peptide, taken before COVID-19 vaccination. These receptors were collected from a human donor who received a COVID-19 vaccine.

The chain recombines TRBV3-1 (or the pseudogene TRBV3-2) with TRBJ1-2; D is unresolved. Trimming took 5 bases from V and 1 from J, leaving 14 bases between them. CDR1 is LGHDT, CDR2 YNNKEL, per germline (reference sequence). The CDR3 spans 15 residues. The CDR3 spells CASSGDSSGNYGYTF. The DNA for the CDR3 is TGTGCCAGCAGCGGGGATTCGTCAGGTAACTATGGCTACACCTTC.

J is TRBJ2-3 and V is TRBV2; no clear D. V was pared by 3 bases and J by 0 bases, with 10 bases between. CDR1 and CDR2 (germline): SNHLY, FYNNEI. This CDR3 has 15 residues. For the CDR3, the DNA is TGTGCCAGCAGTGACAAACGGCTGAGCACAGATACGCAGTATTTT. Translating it yields CASSDKRLSTDTQYF.

The V call is TRBV3-1 (or the pseudogene TRBV3-2), the J call TRBJ1-2; D gene uncertain. The CDR3 consists of 13 residues. Germline V gives CDR1 LGHDT, CDR2 YNNKEL (reference sequence). The V and J ends lost 1 base and 2 bases respectively, with 5 bases between them. CDR3: CASSQVGNYGYTF. In DNA, the CDR3 is TGTGCCAGCAGCCAAGTCGGGAACTATGGCTACACCTTC.

J is TRBJ2-5 and V is TRBV2; perhaps TRBD2 as D (6 bases). Deletions cut 8 bases from V and 1 base from J, with 11 bases between. Germline V gene sequence: CDR1 SNHLY, CDR2 FYNNEI. This CDR3 comprises 13 residues. Written as DNA, the CDR3 is TGTGCCAGCGGACCGGGACTCCAAGAGACCCAGTACTTC. Amino acid sequence: CASGPGLQETQYF. The full variable domain, completed using reference TRBV2 and TRBJ2-5, is EPEVTQTPSHQVTQMGQEVILRCVPISNHLYFYWYRQILGQKVEFLVSFYNNEISEKSEIFDDQFSVERPDGSNFTLKIRSTKLEDSAMYFCASGPGLQETQYFGPGTRLLVL.

This clone showed up just once. V and J are TRBV28 and TRBJ2-5, with a possible D match to TRBD1 (5 bases). Trimming cost V 1 base and J 3 bases, with 6 bases left between them. The germline V gene encodes CDR1 MDHEN and CDR2 SYDVKM. The CDR3 loop spans 13 amino acids. This chain's CDR3 is CASSLSREETQYF. CDR3 DNA: TGTGCCAGCAGTTTATCCAGGGAAGAGACCCAGTACTTC.

The chain combines TRBV20-1 with TRBJ1-2; no firm D call. The V end was cut by 3 bases, the J end by 7 bases, with 3 bases between. Germline CDR1 reads DFQATT; CDR2 reads SNEGSKA (reference sequence). The CDR3 totals 9 residues. The CDR3 DNA follows: TGCAGTGCTAGTAGTGGCTACACCTTC. It translates to CSASSGYTF.

This clone has just a few counts. This sequence joins TRBV6-1 and TRBJ2-3; TRBD2 agrees at 9 bases. V shed 0 bases, J shed 6 bases, and the junction held 10 bases outside the gene matches. Germline V gene lookup returns CDR1 MNHNS and CDR2 SASEGT. The CDR3 sequence is 17 residues long. CDR3 in amino acids: CASSEAPPGLASDTQYF. Here the CDR3 DNA reads TGTGCCAGCAGTGAAGCCCCGCCGGGACTAGCAAGCGATACGCAGTATTTT.

The table lists this clone with a few counts. This chain links TRBV28 with TRBJ1-2; 11 nucleotides agree with TRBD1. CDR1 MDHEN and CDR2 SYDVKM come from the germline V gene. CDR3 size: 14 residues. V trimming: 6 bases; J trimming: 4 bases; junction bases outside the gene matches: 4. CDR3 sequence reads: CASRGTGGVYGYTF. CDR3 coding DNA: TGTGCCAGCAGAGGGACAGGGGGTGTCTATGGCTACACCTTC.

The chain couples TRBV9 to TRBJ1-1; D not certain. V lost 4 bases and J lost 1, with 11 bases in between. Germline V gene sequence: CDR1 SGDLS, CDR2 YYNGEE. There are 14 residues in the CDR3. In DNA form, the CDR3 reads TGTGCCAGCAGCCCCCGACCGTCGAACACTGAAGCTTTCTTT. This encodes CASSPRPSNTEAFF.

The rearrangement uses TRBV12-3 or TRBV12-4 and TRBJ2-5; D uncertain. CDR3 length: 13 amino acids. V lost 8 bases and J lost 5, with 15 bases in between. The CDR3 DNA reads TGTGCCAGCTTTGACACCGAGGTGGAGACCCAGTACTTC. Its translation is CASFDTEVETQYF.

The gene calls are TRBV6-1 and TRBJ1-4; TRBD1 matches 9 bases. The CDR3 spans 16 residues. In germline, CDR1 is MNHNS, CDR2 SASEGT. The ends lost 4 bases at V and 8 bases at J; junction bases unmatched: 11. The CDR3 DNA is TGTGCCAGCAGTGGTCTAGGGACAGGGACGCGAGAAAAACTGTTTTTT. It is translated as CASSGLGTGTREKLFF.

The gene calls are TRBV7-2 and TRBJ1-1; D may be TRBD1 (5 bases). Germline V gene data show CDR1 as SGHTA and CDR2 as FQGNSA. The V and J ends lost 4 bases and 10 bases respectively, with 19 bases between them. CDR3 length: 14 amino acids. The CDR3 reads CASSSSLASGRAFF. In DNA, the CDR3 is TGTGCCAGCAGCTCATCCCTGGCGTCAGGGAGAGCTTTCTTT.

This rearrangement joins TRBV6-6 to TRBJ2-5; 13 bases agree with TRBD2. V was clipped by 6 bases and J by 4 bases; unmatched bases: 5. The CDR3 consists of 15 residues. Germline V gene lookup returns CDR1 MNHNY and CDR2 SVGAGI (reference sequence). The CDR3 here is CASSRTSGGTETQYF. CDR3 coding DNA: TGTGCCAGCAGCCGGACTAGCGGGGGCACAGAGACCCAGTACTTC.

This chain links TRBV25-1 with TRBJ1-5, with 8 bases aligning to TRBD1. The ends lost 4 bases at V and 7 bases at J; junction bases unmatched: 9. This CDR3 is built from 15 residues. The germline V gene has CDR1 MGHDK and CDR2 SYGVNS. CDR3 sequence (DNA): TGTGCCAGCAGTGGAACCGACAGGGGCGACCAGCCCCAGCATTTT. It yields the protein CASSGTDRGDQPQHF.

This chain links TRBV24-1 with TRBJ2-2; D is possibly TRBD1 (6 bases). V lost 5 bases and J 0 bases, leaving 12 bases between the germline ends. Germline CDR1 reads KGHDR; CDR2 reads SFDVKD. The CDR3 totals 16 residues. CDR3 in amino acids: CATSAVTGSNTGELFF. For the CDR3, the DNA is TGTGCCACCAGTGCTGTGACAGGATCGAACACCGGGGAGCTGTTTTTT.

The genes are TRBV5-4 and TRBJ1-2, with TRBD1 identical over 7 bases. Germline CDR1 reads SGHNT; CDR2 reads YYREEE (reference sequence). The CDR3 has 16 amino acids. V lost 0 bases, J lost 0 bases, and 5 bases stayed unmatched. CDR3: CASSLVPGTANYGYTF. The DNA of the CDR3 is TGTGCCAGCAGCTTGGTCCCCGGGACAGCTAACTATGGCTACACCTTC.

This chain links TRBV11-2 with TRBJ2-2; 8 bases map to TRBD1. The germline V gene has CDR1 SGHAT and CDR2 FQNNGV. The CDR3 has 17 residues. V shed 2 bases and J 4 bases; nucleotides not matched to a gene: 9. CDR3 in amino acids: CASSLWWQGAGTGELFF. The CDR3 DNA sequence: TGTGCCAGCAGCTTATGGTGGCAGGGGGCCGGCACCGGGGAGCTGTTTTTT.

This chain links TRBV6-1 with TRBJ1-2; 9 nucleotides align to TRBD1. This CDR3 contains 16 residues. The V segment lost 4 bases and the J segment 2 bases; nucleotides outside the gene matches: 8. Germline V gene lookup returns CDR1 MNHNS and CDR2 SASEGT. In nucleotides, the CDR3 is TGTGCCAGCAGTGCGAACCGACAGGGGGACAACTATGGCTACACCTTC. It is translated as CASSANRQGDNYGYTF.

The rearrangement joins TRBV7-2 to TRBJ1-5; the D is unclear. V lost 5 bases and J lost 0, with 11 bases in between. CDR1 and CDR2 (germline): SGHTA, FQGNSA. The CDR3 is 15 amino acids. The CDR3: CASSPQGGSNQPQHF. CDR3 in DNA: TGTGCCAGCAGCCCCCAAGGAGGTAGCAATCAGCCCCAGCATTTT.

CDR3 coding DNA: TGTGCCAGCAGGCCCCGAGCAGATACGCAGTATTTT. Translating gives CASRPRADTQYF. The chain combines TRBV2 with TRBJ2-3; D gene uncertain. The germline CDR1 and CDR2 sequences are SNHLY and FYNNEI. The CDR3 extends over 12 amino acids. V gave up 6 bases and J gave up 4 bases, with 8 bases separating them.

The chain carries TRBV9 and TRBJ1-2, with unresolved D. This CDR3 spans 13 amino acids. Germline loops: CDR1 SGDLS, CDR2 YYNGEE. The V and J ends lost 0 bases and 4 bases respectively, with 7 bases between them. CDR3 nucleotides: TGTGCCAGCAGCGTAGGTACTACCTATGGCTACACCTTC. Translating it yields CASSVGTTYGYTF.

The V gene is TRBV28, the J gene TRBJ2-3; the match to TRBD2 covers 7 bases. With V trimmed by 5 bases and J by 6 bases, 11 bases remained unmatched. The CDR3 extends over 15 amino acids. Germline loops: CDR1 MDHEN, CDR2 SYDVKM. The CDR3 protein is CASSRPGTTGDTQYF. CDR3 nucleotide sequence: TGTGCCAGCAGTCGCCCCGGGACTACGGGGGATACGCAGTATTTT.

This clone came up a few times. The rearrangement uses TRBV6-5 and TRBJ2-2; 9 positions match TRBD1. Germline CDR1 reads MNHEY; CDR2 reads SVGAGI. The CDR3 spans 15 residues. V dropped 10 bases and J dropped 5; count of bases not matched to a gene: 11. CDR3 sequence (DNA): TGTGCCACTACAATGGGGACAGGGTGGACCGGGGAGCTGTTTTTT. It is translated as CATTMGTGWTGELFF.

V usage is TRBV6-1 and J usage is TRBJ2-7; 11 bases map to TRBD1. This CDR3 contains 16 residues. The V segment lost 3 bases and the J segment 5 bases; nucleotides outside the gene matches: 9. Germline-derived CDR1 and CDR2 are MNHNS and SASEGT. The DNA for the CDR3 is TGTGCCAGCAGTGACCAGCCCGGGACAGGGGGACACGAGCAGTACGTC. Protein: CASSDQPGTGGHEQYV.

The genes are TRBV5-6 and TRBJ1-1; D gene uncertain. Germline CDR1 is SGHDT and CDR2 is YYEEEE. This CDR3 has 15 amino acids. The V end was cut by 0 bases, the J end by 0 bases, with 9 bases between. The DNA for the CDR3 is TGTGCCAGCAGCTTGGCCACATCCTTGAACACTGAAGCTTTCTTT. Translated: CASSLATSLNTEAFF.

The chain links TRBV6-1 to TRBJ1-1, with TRBD1 matching 12 bases. This CDR3 is built from 17 residues. Unmatched junction bases numbered 9, after V lost 2 bases and J lost 5 bases. CDR1 MNHNS and CDR2 SASEGT come from the germline V gene. CDR3 in amino acids: CASSERDRGQKGTEAFF. CDR3 bases: TGTGCCAGCAGTGAACGGGACAGGGGGCAAAAGGGGACTGAAGCTTTCTTT.

The J gene is TRBJ1-6, the V gene TRBV27; 9 bases agree with TRBD1. The CDR3 is 14 residues long. CDR1 is MNHEY and CDR2 is SMNVEV in the germline V gene (reference sequence). The ends lost 5 bases at V and 7 bases at J; junction bases unmatched: 3. CDR3 protein: CASSRDRENSPLHF. CDR3 nucleotide sequence: TGTGCCAGCAGTCGGGACAGGGAAAATTCACCCCTCCACTTT.

V gene TRBV18 combines with J gene TRBJ2-1; D possibly uses TRBD1 or TRBD2 (5 bases each). CDR1 and CDR2 (germline): KGHSH, LQKENI. V gave up 5 bases and J gave up 5 bases, with 13 bases separating them. The CDR3 runs 14 residues. The CDR3 DNA reads TGTGCCAGCTCAGTCCGGGACGCCAACAATGAGCAGTTCTTC. Protein: CASSVRDANNEQFF.

The CDR3 bases are TGTGCCAGCAGCTTGTATCCGGGGGCTAACACCGGGGAGCTGTTTTTT. Protein sequence: CASSLYPGANTGELFF. The chain links TRBV7-3 to TRBJ2-2, with D perhaps given as TRBD1 or TRBD2 (6 bases each). The CDR3 spans 16 residues. Germline CDR1 reads SGHTA; CDR2 reads FQGTGA. The ends were cut back, 3 bases at V and 2 bases at J, with 13 bases in the middle.

The rearrangement links TRBV12-3 or TRBV12-4 to TRBJ1-1; no clear D gene. Trimming cost V 3 bases and J 7 bases, with 9 bases left between them. CDR3 length: 12 amino acids. CDR3 in amino acids: CASSLNRLEAFF. CDR3 coding DNA: TGTGCCAGCAGTTTGAACAGACTTGAAGCTTTCTTT.